This T cell receptor (beta chain) was obtained from a study of shared clonotypes between healthy human individuals. V was pared by 2 bases and J by 5 bases, with 3 bases of the junction left unmatched. The CDR3 totals 14 residues. Germline V gene sequence: CDR1 SEHNR, CDR2 FQNEAQ (reference sequence). Deep-level settings were used for running the assay. Input per replicate PCR of unsorted PBMC was about 300 ng DNA, corresponding to around 30,000 T cell genomes. How the authors handled the data: Filtering differed for immunoSEQ, which gave only junction sequences without quality scores. Sequencing was performed with immunoSEQ multiplex PCR; in TCRdb, only in-frame clones are kept and a portion is missing. The V and J calls and clone size were taken over from that table, and D and trimming were inferred from the DNA. The sample holds about 530,000 clones, roughly 79% seen once.

The sequence came from a woman in her thirties or forties in good health. Some clones in this sample may be carry-over from other donors' samples. The sample comprised PBMCs. V usage is TRBV7-9 and J usage is TRBJ2-5; 9 bases map to TRBD1. CDR3 DNA: TGTGCCAGCAGCTTACGGGACAGGGAGGAGACCCAGTACTTC. Translation gives CASSLRDREETQYF.